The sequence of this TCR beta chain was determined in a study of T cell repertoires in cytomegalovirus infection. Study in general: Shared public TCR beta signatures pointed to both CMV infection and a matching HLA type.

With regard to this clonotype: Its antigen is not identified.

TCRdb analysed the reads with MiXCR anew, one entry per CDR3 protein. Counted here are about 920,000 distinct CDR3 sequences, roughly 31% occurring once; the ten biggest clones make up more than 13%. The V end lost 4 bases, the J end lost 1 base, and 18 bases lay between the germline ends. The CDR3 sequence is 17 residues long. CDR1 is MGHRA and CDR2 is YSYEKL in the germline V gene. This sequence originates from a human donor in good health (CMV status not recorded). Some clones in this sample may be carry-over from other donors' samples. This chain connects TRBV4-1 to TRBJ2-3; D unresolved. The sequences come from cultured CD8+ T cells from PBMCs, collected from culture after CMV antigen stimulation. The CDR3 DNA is TGCGCCAGCAGCCTACGATCCGCTCGAGAACGCACAGATACGCAGTATTTT. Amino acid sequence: CASSLRSARERTDTQYF.